This TCR beta chain derives from a study of OX40 agonist ivuxolimab in advanced cancers. Study in general: People in dose escalation had one of these cancers: hepatocellular carcinoma, melanoma, renal cell or head and neck cancer.

Study-level findings and limits: The CD4+ and CD8+ T cells in the blood had expanded clonally by week 6 at 0.1 to 3.0 mg/kg.

Deletions cut 3 bases from V and 4 bases from J, with 19 bases between. The CDR3 totals 17 residues. Germline V gene sequence: CDR1 LNHDA, CDR2 SQIVND (reference sequence). Using immunoSEQ multiplex PCR, the repertoire was profiled, and TCRdb retains in-frame clones only, with some absent. The table lists about 79,000 clones, roughly 94% of them singletons. This clone was detected once. The antigen remains unidentified. The chain is built from TRBV19 and TRBJ2-1, with D possibly being TRBD2 (6 bases). The receptor was derived from an adult with an advanced solid tumor such as melanoma, head and neck, liver or kidney cancer. The sequencing here drew on CD4+ or CD8+ T cells sorted from blood, taken in a trial of the OX40 agonist ivuxolimab. The CDR3 coding sequence is TGTGCCAGTAGTATCGAGGGTGGCGGGGTGGGGTACAATGAGCAGTTCTTC. Protein product: CASSIEGGGVGYNEQFF.